The T cell receptor beta chain described here comes from a study of blood T cell repertoires in COVID-19. Study summary: Acute-phase and convalescent COVID-19 samples originated in the United States, Italy and Spain. In each case, the material was cDNA or gDNA derived from T cells, B-cell-depleted T cells, or PBMCs.

Trimming at V came to 5 bases and at J to 2 bases, leaving 3 bases not matched to a gene. The CDR3 covers 15 residues. The germline V gene encodes CDR1 LGHNT and CDR2 FRNRAP. The data were produced by immunoSEQ multiplex PCR, yet TCRdb's version contains in-frame clones alone and is incomplete. This sample has roughly 260,000 clones, with 80% to 95% found just once. It was during active infection that Seattle patients were enrolled and then longitudinally followed. The TCR originated in a person under 35 with COVID-19, enrolled during active disease. The material sequenced was peripheral blood. J is TRBJ2-1 and V is TRBV12-5; 10 nucleotides agree with TRBD2. CDR3: CASGPLAGAYNEQFF. In DNA form, the CDR3 reads TGTGCTAGTGGTCCTCTAGCGGGAGCCTACAATGAGCAGTTCTTC.